This TCR beta chain emerged from a study of blood T cells in healthy people across ages. Study-wide points: More naive CD4+ cells and higher diversity marked long-lived donors relative to aged donors. TCR beta diversity per million T cells fell roughly linearly with age. TCR beta diversity tracked closely with naive T cell percentage.

A second PCR of roughly 7 to 11 cycles used a sample-barcoded 5' primer and a J-beta primer mix. All samples yielded 3 million or more CDR3-containing paired-end reads. TCRdb passed the 5' RACE reads through MiXCR, listing each CDR3 protein once. This sample has over 1,200,000 distinct CDR3 sequences, with 55% to 75% found just once. This clonotype has more than one count but fewer than ten. The antigen is undetermined. The germline gives CDR1 WSHSY, CDR2 SAAADI. The CDR3 has 13 residues. V was clipped by 7 bases and J by 3 bases; unmatched bases: 5. This TCR derives from a man aged 18 to 29 in good health. The chain joins TRBV10-2 to TRBJ2-7; 8 nucleotides align to TRBD2. The specimen sequenced was blood. The CDR3 protein is CASKGLDVYEQYF. The CDR3 DNA is TGCGCCAGCAAGGGACTAGATGTCTACGAGCAGTACTTC.